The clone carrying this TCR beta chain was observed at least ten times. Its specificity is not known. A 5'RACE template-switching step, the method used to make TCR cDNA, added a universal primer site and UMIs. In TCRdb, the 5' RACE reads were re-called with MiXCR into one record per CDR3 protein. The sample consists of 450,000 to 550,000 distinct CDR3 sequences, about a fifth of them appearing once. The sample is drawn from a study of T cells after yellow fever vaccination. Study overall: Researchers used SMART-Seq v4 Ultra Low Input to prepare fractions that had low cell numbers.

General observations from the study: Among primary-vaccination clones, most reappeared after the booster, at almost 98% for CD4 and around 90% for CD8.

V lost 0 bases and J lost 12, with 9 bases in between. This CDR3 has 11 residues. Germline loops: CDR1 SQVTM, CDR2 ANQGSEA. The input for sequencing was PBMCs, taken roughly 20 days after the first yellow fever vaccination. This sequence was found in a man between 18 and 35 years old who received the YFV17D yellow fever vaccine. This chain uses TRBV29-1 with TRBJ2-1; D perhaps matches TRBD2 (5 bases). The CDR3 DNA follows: TGCAGCGTTGAAGATCTTGGAGGGCAGTTCTTC. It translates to CSVEDLGGQFF.